This TCR beta chain is from a study of human T cells and chemical hapten exposure. Looking at the study overall: Weekly scalp doses of diphenylcyclopropenone were given to patients during the roughly 23-week study.

One entry per CDR3 protein, called by TCRdb with MiXCR from the RACE reads. The data contain fewer than 500,000 distinct CDR3 sequences, 4% to 5.5% of them singletons. This clonotype was detected ten times or more. Regarding time point: patch test 1, 2 weeks after DPC sensitization. As for treatment: therapeutic diphenylcyclopropenone sensitization with weekly scalp DPC. Unseparated into fractions, whole blood served as the source from which total RNA was extracted. The CDR3 totals 15 residues. Germline-derived CDR1 and CDR2 are MNHEY and SMNVEV (reference sequence). Losses at the gene ends were 3 bases for V and 6 bases for J; bases not matched to a gene: 7.

The sequences come from whole blood, collected in connection with sensitization to the hapten diphenylcyclopropenone (DPC). The chain links TRBV27 to TRBJ2-2; 7 nucleotides line up with TRBD2. This TCR was sampled from a woman aged 50 to 60 with alopecia areata. Some clones in this sample may be carry-over from other donors' samples. CDR3 residues: CASSLGGSLAGELFF. DNA for the CDR3: TGTGCCAGCAGTTTGGGCGGGAGTCTCGCCGGGGAGCTGTTTTTT.